The present entry profiles one T cell receptor (beta chain) with its context. This clone has only a few counts. Its antigen remains unidentified. Base quality data are lacking; no much larger clone is found one base away. The sample is drawn from a study of cytomegalovirus exposure and HLA in healthy donors (dated by TCRdb to 2016 to 2017). About the study as a whole: An earlier analysis of under 600 of the donors reported 250 to 350 Gb of sequence data and some 100 million unique TCR beta sequences from about 179 million T cells. An early release that covered around 590 HLA-typed donors contained approximately 300 gigabases of sequencing data and 75 million to 100 million unique TCR sequences. Of the roughly 400 genotyped donors, roughly 80% fell in the genetic ancestry cluster associated with self-reported Caucasian donors. The aim of the study was to test whether cataloging public T cell receptors could identify signatures of past pathogen exposure. The study profiled the T cell repertoires of hundreds of subjects by immunosequencing and related them to cytomegalovirus serostatus. Along with the approximately 650-subject first cohort, a separate validation cohort of over a hundred different subjects was used. The study combined high-throughput TCR immunosequencing, statistical association of individual TCRs with disease status, and machine learning to predict cytomegalovirus infection status. To study patterns of TCR occurrence, a later analysis re-analyzed previously published TCR beta repertoires from 700 or so donors and added high-resolution HLA genotyping. Rather than using new phenotypic data, the later analysis identified candidate immune exposures from TCR beta sequences and from how often those sequences occurred across donors. An earlier analysis of approximately 580 of the donors used high-throughput TCR beta sequencing to judge whether each TCR beta V gene segment behaved as functional or pseudogenic. Alongside the repertoire data, information on donor age, sex, ethnicity and CMV serostatus was compiled. A later genetic analysis used genome-wide SNP genotypes for about 60% of the roughly 700 donors, treating that subset as a discovery cohort. All discovery cohort repertoires had been generated using a single sequencing platform. HLA typing included class I and class II loci at four-digit resolution. The number of donors typed differed by locus, with roughly 629-640 for A, B, C, DRB1 and DQB1, around 500 for DQA1, 600 to 610 for DPA1, and some 440 for DPB1. Because of strong linkage in the cohort, roughly five DR-DQ haplotypes were treated as single units for association and clustering. On average, roughly 250,000 unique TCR beta nucleotide sequences were sequenced per donor among some 420 genotyped donors of the cohort, with around 19% of those sequences being non-productive.

CDR1 SGHDN and CDR2 FVKESK were looked up in the germline V gene. Inclusive of the bounding cysteine and phenylalanine, the CDR3 is 16 residues long. The CDR3 DNA has 48 bases and is translated from base 1. V is pruned by 4 bases and J by 0 bases, leaving 6 bases of the junction without a gene match. The study at large found these results: Correlated functional status among segregating V segments might be attributable to linkage disequilibrium, but an unknown experimental factor could not be ruled out. A further reported finding was that TCR beta sequences accurately predicted the HLA-A and HLA-B alleles for most subjects in the first cohort. In an earlier analysis of several hundred of the donors, most TCR beta V segments were observed in productive rearrangements about 87% or about 30% of the time, broadly matching IMGT annotations. A total of 150 to 200 TCR beta chains were listed by the study as associated with cytomegalovirus. V-gene and J-gene trimming of TCR beta chains was associated with a missense DCLRE1C variant in a later genetic analysis, and the association was replicated in an independent cohort. Assigning TCR associations to individual alleles was difficult when HLA alleles, especially DR and DQ, strongly co-occurred. About 17 rarely observed V segments, including chromosome 9 orphons, were excluded from the earlier analysis of approximately 500 of the donors because counts were too low. Sequencing depth was assumed to be roughly uniform across donors in the presence/absence analyses, though that assumption may not hold. In a later analysis, HLA-associated TCR beta chains showed more clonal expansion and lower generation probabilities than non-associated chains that were equally common. In a later analysis, 15,000 to 20,000 TCR beta sequences were associated with specific HLA alleles at a false discovery rate of 0.05. Only TCR beta chains were sequenced in this cohort, and the absence of alpha or paired-chain data limited detectable features. According to a later analysis, parvovirus B19, influenza, CMV and Epstein-Barr virus appeared linked to several top co-occurrence clusters. A few of the identified cytomegalovirus-associated TCR beta chains were confirmed in vitro to be specific for cytomegalovirus antigens. The only immune exposure information available for the cohort was CMV serostatus. A later analysis found that TCR association rates varied across HLA loci, with DRB1 alleles showing the most associated TCRs and HLA-C alleles the fewest. According to the authors, the approach could potentially be generalized to other disease states and immunological phenotypes. The sequencing pipeline was judged likely to have produced a cluster of highly shared sequence variants as a technical artifact. According to a later genetic analysis, donors in an Asian-associated ancestry cluster had fewer N-insertions in productive TCRs than the approximately 630-donor mean. In both the original and validation cohorts, the classifier was reported to diagnose cytomegalovirus status with high specificity and sensitivity. Because the 87-base-pair reads could not distinguish some IMGT-functional V segments, including TRBV6-2 and TRBV6-3, those segments were excluded. Most TCR sequences were seen in very few donors, while some public TCRs were found in many individuals. A later analysis found that most CMV-associated TCR beta chains appeared HLA-restricted, with HLA associations seemingly driven largely by CMV exposure. Because HLA typing was missing for some donors at each locus, association tests included only the typed subset.

The library was built by means of the immunoSEQ multiplex PCR assay. The multiplex PCR relied on a mix of 60 forward primers for TCR Vbeta segments and 13 reverse primers for TCR Jbeta segments. Amplification of the CDR3 region of rearranged TCR beta genes was performed with a multiplex PCR assay on genomic DNA. Amplified TCR beta libraries were sequenced as 87-base-pair reads on the Illumina HiSeq System. The published analysis was carried out like this. A later analysis counted about 80 million unique TCR beta chains across the approximately 700 repertoires, and roughly 10 million of these chains were shared by at least two donors. Raw reads were error-corrected and collapsed into unique sequences with a nearest-neighbor algorithm that merged closely related sequences to remove PCR and sequencing errors. Alignment of CDR3 sequences to IMGT reference sequences was used to assign V, D and J gene segments. For a sequence to be retained, at least a six-nucleotide match to both a V gene segment and a J gene segment was required. Rearrangements were classified as productive when the CDR3 lacked stop codons and remained in frame with V and J, and all other rearrangements were classified as non-productive. CDR3 was defined by IMGT convention, running from the second conserved V-encoded cysteine to the conserved J-encoded phenylalanine. The earlier analysis of around 640 of the donors excluded sequences that lacked an unambiguous match to a single V gene segment. An earlier analysis of about 590 of the donors classified V segments as functional when productive rearrangements were above 56.7% and as segregating when the standard deviation between donors was above 5%. To diagnose cytomegalovirus status from the catalog of TCR beta chain sequences, a statistical classification framework was built. V and J gene assignment, in a later analysis, came from comparing TCR nucleotide sequences with IMGT/GENE-DB human TR gene sequences. In a later analysis, CDR3 sequences and most-parsimonious VDJ recombination scenarios were assigned using the TCRdist pipeline. In a later analysis, every TCR beta chain was defined by the combination of its CDR3 amino acid sequence and its V-gene family, and reads without a unique V-gene family were dropped. In a later analysis, fewer than 600 highly shared, low-generation-probability nucleotide sequences were removed to address suspected cross-contamination and a sequencing artifact. In a later analysis, a clonal expansion index for each public chain was calculated from normalized within-repertoire ranks of inferred template counts. A later analysis computed generation probabilities with a VDJ recombination model fitted to out-of-frame rearrangements, and checked the results against IGoR. In a later analysis, TCR-TCR, TCR-HLA and TCR-CMV co-occurrence was scored with hypergeometric tests, and a repertoire-size bias correction was applied to TCR pairs. False discovery rates were estimated in a later analysis by permuting HLA or CMV assignments 20 times. In a later analysis, co-occurring TCRs were grouped using DBSCAN, with TCRdist sequence similarity added in when clustering inside HLA-allele-positive subsets. Repertoires with fewer than 30,000 or more than 120,000 public chains, plus five repertoires with anomalous nucleotide sharing, were excluded from co-occurrence clustering. TCRdb's version of the immuneACCESS table is confined to in-frame rearrangements and falls short of the full clone set. An unresolved V gene accounts for under half of the shortfall where checked; the remainder is of unknown origin. V, J and clone size reflect that table, while D and trimming were determined from the DNA. Across this sample there are under 150,000 clones, with roughly three quarters seen only once. About 2% of the sample comes from the top ten.

The cohort consisted of some 670 healthy bone marrow donors. Cohort members were all nominally healthy when sampled, although unrecorded immune exposures were likely present. The donor tested CMV seronegative, placing the donor among the 350 to 400 seronegative members of the cohort. A peripheral blood sample was collected from each donor, and TCR beta sequencing was performed on peripheral blood mononuclear cells. Genomic DNA extraction from the blood cell samples was performed with the Qiagen DNeasy Blood Extraction Kit. The sample consisted of PBMCs. The rearrangement joined TRBV14 to TRBJ2-3, and 8 junctional nucleotides match TRBD2. The receptor was isolated from a man aged 18 to 35 in good health and CMV-seronegative. CDR3 protein: CASSRPIAGSTDTQYF. The DNA sequence reads TGTGCCAGCAGCCGCCCTATAGCGGGAAGCACAGATACGCAGTATTTT.